This T cell receptor beta chain was recorded in a study of T cell responses to AZD1222 COVID-19 vaccine. General study results and limits: Spike-specific TCR breadth rose after two AZD1222 doses, and depth rose as well. A mostly white British donor set with more females was recruited, and clonal diversity was possibly underestimated. Regions 160-218 and 743-854 dominated among vaccine-associated CD4 TCRs spanning spike.

Clones were sequenced by immunoSEQ multiplex PCR, and TCRdb holds only the in-frame ones, with some missing. The table has approximately 190,000 clones, approximately 91% seen once. Comment on this clone: Its antigen remains unknown.

The source of this sequence is an adult in good health. The sequenced sample was peripheral blood, obtained on day 0 of AZD1222 vaccination.

CDR3 coding DNA: TGCGCCAGCAGCACCGACTACGAGCAGTACTTC. It specifies CASSTDYEQYF. The chain combines TRBV5-1 with TRBJ2-7; no firm D call. CDR3 size: 11 residues. Trimming removed 4 bases at V and 3 bases at J, with 5 bases between. CDR1 is SGHRS, CDR2 YFSETQ, per germline.